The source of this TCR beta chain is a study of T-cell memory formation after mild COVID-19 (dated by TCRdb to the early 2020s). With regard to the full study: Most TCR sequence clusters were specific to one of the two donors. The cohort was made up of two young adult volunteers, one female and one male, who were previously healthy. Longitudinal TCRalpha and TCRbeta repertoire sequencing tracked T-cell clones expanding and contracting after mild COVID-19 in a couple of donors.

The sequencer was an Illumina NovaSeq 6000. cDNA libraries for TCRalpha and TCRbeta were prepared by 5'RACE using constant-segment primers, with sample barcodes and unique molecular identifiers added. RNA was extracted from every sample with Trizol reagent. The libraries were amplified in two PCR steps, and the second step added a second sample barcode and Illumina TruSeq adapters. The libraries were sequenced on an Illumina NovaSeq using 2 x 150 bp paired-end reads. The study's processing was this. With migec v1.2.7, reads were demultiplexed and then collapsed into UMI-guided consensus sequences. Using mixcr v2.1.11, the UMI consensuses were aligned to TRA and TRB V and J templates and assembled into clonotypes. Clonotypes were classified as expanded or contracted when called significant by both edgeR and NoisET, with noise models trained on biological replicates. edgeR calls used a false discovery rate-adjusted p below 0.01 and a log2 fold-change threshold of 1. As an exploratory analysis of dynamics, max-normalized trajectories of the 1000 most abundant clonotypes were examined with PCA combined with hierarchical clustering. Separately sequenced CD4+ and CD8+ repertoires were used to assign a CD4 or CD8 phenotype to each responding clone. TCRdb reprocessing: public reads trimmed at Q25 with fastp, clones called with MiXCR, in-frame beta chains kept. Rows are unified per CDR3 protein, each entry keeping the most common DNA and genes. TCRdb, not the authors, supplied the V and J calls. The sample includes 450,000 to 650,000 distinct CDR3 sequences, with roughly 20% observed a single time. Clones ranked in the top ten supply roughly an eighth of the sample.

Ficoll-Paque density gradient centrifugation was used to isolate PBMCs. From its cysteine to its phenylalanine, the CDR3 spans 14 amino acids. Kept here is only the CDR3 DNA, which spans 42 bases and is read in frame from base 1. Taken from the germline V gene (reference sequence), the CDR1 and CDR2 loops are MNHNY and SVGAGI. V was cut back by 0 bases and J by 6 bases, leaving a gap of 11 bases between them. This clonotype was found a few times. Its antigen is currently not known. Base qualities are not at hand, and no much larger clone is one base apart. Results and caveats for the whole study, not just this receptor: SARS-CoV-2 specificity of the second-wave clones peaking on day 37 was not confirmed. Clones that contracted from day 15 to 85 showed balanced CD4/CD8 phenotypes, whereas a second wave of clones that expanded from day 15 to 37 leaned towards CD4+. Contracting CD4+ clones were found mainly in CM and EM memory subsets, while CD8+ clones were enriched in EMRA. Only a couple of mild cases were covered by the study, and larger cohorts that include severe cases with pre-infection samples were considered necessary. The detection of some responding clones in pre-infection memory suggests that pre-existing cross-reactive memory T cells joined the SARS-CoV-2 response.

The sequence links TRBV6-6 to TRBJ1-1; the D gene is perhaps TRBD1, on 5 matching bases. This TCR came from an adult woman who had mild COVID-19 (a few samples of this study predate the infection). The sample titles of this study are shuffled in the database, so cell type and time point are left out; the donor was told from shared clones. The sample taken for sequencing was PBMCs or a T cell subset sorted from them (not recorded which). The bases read TGTGCCAGCAGTTACTCCGAGGGGTTAGCTGAAGCTTTCTTT. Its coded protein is CASSYSEGLAEAFF.